This entry lists 19 T cell receptor beta chains sequenced from one sample in a study of T cell responses to AZD1222 COVID-19 vaccine. Repertoires were generated with immunoSEQ multiplex PCR, while TCRdb's copy carries only in-frame clones and drops some. The sample lists roughly 100,000 clones, about nine tenths occurring once. The sequenced sample was peripheral blood, obtained 28 days after the second AZD1222 dose. Receptors were obtained from an adult who received the AZD1222 COVID-19 vaccine.

This chain links TRBV10-3 with TRBJ2-7; D is undetermined. The V and J ends lost 0 bases and 7 bases respectively, with 10 bases between them. The CDR3 spans 13 residues. In germline, CDR1 is ENHRY, CDR2 SYGVKD. The CDR3, as DNA: TGTGCCATCAGTGAGTCAGGGAATGGGGAGCAGTACTTC. Residues: CAISESGNGEQYF.

The CDR3, as DNA: TGTGCCAGGAGGTCCACCATTAATGAAAAACTGTTTTTT. Translated: CARRSTINEKLFF. The V and J genes are TRBV6-5 and TRBJ1-4; D remains unclear. Between the trimmed V and J ends, which lost 9 bases and 4 bases, there was a span of 12 bases. The germline gives CDR1 MNHEY, CDR2 SVGAGI. CDR3 size: 13 residues.

The chain joins TRBV5-6 to TRBJ2-7; D is unclear. There are 13 residues in the CDR3. V was trimmed by 5 bases and J by 5 bases, leaving 14 bases between them. Germline V gene lookup returns CDR1 SGHDT and CDR2 YYEEEE. The CDR3 DNA follows: TGTGCCAGCAGGGTCGAGGCTGTCCACGAGCAGTACTTC. Amino acid sequence: CASRVEAVHEQYF.

V usage is TRBV29-1 and J usage is TRBJ1-1; TRBD1 matches 8 bases. Germline loops: CDR1 SQVTM, CDR2 ANQGSEA. With V trimmed by 7 bases and J by 5 bases, 15 bases remained unmatched. The CDR3 runs to 15 residues. The CDR3 loop is CSALKKQGGRTEAFF. CDR3 DNA sequence: TGCAGCGCATTGAAGAAACAGGGGGGAAGGACTGAAGCTTTCTTT.

This clone was seen just once. The gene calls are TRBV25-1 and TRBJ2-7, with D perhaps being TRBD1 or TRBD2 (5 bases each). The CDR3 loop spans 13 amino acids. V lost 6 bases to trimming and J lost 3 bases, with 12 bases between them. Germline V gene data show CDR1 as MGHDK and CDR2 as SYGVNS. The CDR3 here is CASRGDQLYEQYF. The CDR3 DNA reads TGTGCCAGCAGGGGGGACCAGCTCTACGAGCAGTACTTC.

The chain carries TRBV27 and TRBJ2-1; 11 bases agree with TRBD2. With V trimmed by 6 bases and J by 8 bases, 12 bases remained unmatched. Per the germline V gene, CDR1 is MNHEY and CDR2 is SMNVEV (reference sequence). CDR3 length: 16 residues. CDR3 sequence: CASSNILAGVSDEQFF. The CDR3 DNA reads as TGTGCCAGCAGCAACATACTAGCGGGGGTGTCGGATGAGCAGTTCTTC.

A remark on this clone: The sample contains more than one DNA sequence encoding this CDR3. V and J are TRBV12-3 or TRBV12-4 and TRBJ2-7, with unresolved D. The CDR3 is 11 amino acids. V was clipped by 4 bases and J by 4 bases, with 5 bases between them. CDR3 region: CASSSQYEQYF. CDR3 DNA: TGTGCCAGCAGTTCGCAGTACGAGCAGTACTTC.

This clone was detected only a few times. The gene calls are TRBV19 and TRBJ1-1; D gene ambiguous. The length of the CDR3 is 13 residues. With 5 bases removed from V and 2 bases from J, the gap between germline ends came to 9 bases. Germline V CDR1 and CDR2: LNHDA, SQIVND (reference sequence). The CDR3, as DNA: TGTGCCAGTAGTGTCGAGGGAAACACTGAAGCTTTCTTT. This gives the protein CASSVEGNTEAFF.

The chain carries TRBV27 and TRBJ2-5, with 11 bases that match TRBD2. V gave up 8 bases and J gave up 4 bases; unmatched junction bases: 3. The CDR3 is made up of 13 amino acids. The germline CDR1 and CDR2 sequences are MNHEY and SMNVEV (reference sequence). The CDR3 nucleotides read TGTGCCAGCTGGCTAGCGGGGGGAGAGACCCAGTACTTC. Translated: CASWLAGGETQYF.

The chain has TRBV11-2 and TRBJ1-2; no clear D gene. Trimming left V 0 bases short and J 0 bases short, with 8 bases between. CDR1 SGHAT and CDR2 FQNNGV come from the germline V gene. This CDR3 contains 15 residues. The CDR3 DNA reads TGTGCCAGCAGCTTAGATGAAGTAGCTAACTATGGCTACACCTTC. The encoded protein is CASSLDEVANYGYTF.

The V gene is TRBV7-2, the J gene TRBJ2-5; no definite D call. The germline V gene has CDR1 SGHTA and CDR2 FQGNSA. The V gene lost 4 bases and the J gene lost 6 bases, with 6 bases spanning the gap. The CDR3 loop spans 11 amino acids. In DNA form, the CDR3 reads TGTGCCAGCAGCTCGAGTAAGACCCAGTACTTC. Amino acids: CASSSSKTQYF.

The chain has TRBV5-1 and TRBJ1-1; the match to TRBD1 covers 11 bases. Germline CDR1 and CDR2: SGHRS and YFSETQ. V shed 4 bases and J 0 bases; nucleotides not matched to a gene: 11. The CDR3 covers 18 residues. The CDR3, as DNA: TGCGCCAGCAGCGGAGGACAGGGGGCGAGAGTAGTGAACACTGAAGCTTTCTTT. This encodes CASSGGQGARVVNTEAFF.

This clone was found once. The rearrangement uses TRBV5-6 and TRBJ1-1; the match to TRBD1 covers 9 bases. The germline V gene has CDR1 SGHDT and CDR2 YYEEEE. The length of the CDR3 is 16 residues. J lost 0 bases, V lost 2 bases, and 5 bases had no gene match. The DNA of the CDR3 is TGTGCCAGCAGCTTCCCGGGACAGGGACTGAACACTGAAGCTTTCTTT. Protein sequence: CASSFPGQGLNTEAFF.

In this sample, this clone turned up once. The chain has TRBV2 and TRBJ1-5; the D gene is possibly TRBD1 (5 bases). Trimming shortened V by 8 bases and J by 7 bases, and 12 bases separated the two germline ends. This CDR3 has 12 residues. Germline V CDR1 and CDR2: SNHLY, FYNNEI. The CDR3 here is CASQGPTQPQHF. The CDR3 region has the DNA TGTGCCAGCCAGGGCCCCACCCAGCCCCAGCATTTT.

The chain uses TRBV27 and TRBJ1-5, with unresolved D. This CDR3 has 11 amino acids. Germline CDR1 is MNHEY and CDR2 is SMNVEV (reference sequence). The V gene lost 3 bases and the J gene lost 5 bases, with 2 bases spanning the gap. The CDR3 bases are TGTGCCAGCAGTTTGGATCAGCCCCAGCATTTT. Translated, it gives CASSLDQPQHF.

The chain joins TRBV2 to TRBJ1-1; D unresolved. The CDR3 is 16 amino acids. V lost 4 bases and J 7 bases, leaving 22 bases between the germline ends. CDR1 is SNHLY and CDR2 is FYNNEI in the germline V gene. The DNA for the CDR3 is TGTGCCAGCAGTGTAAGCGGGGTCGGCTGGGTAAGTGAAGCTTTCTTT. This translates into CASSVSGVGWVSEAFF.

This chain connects TRBV5-8 to TRBJ2-7, with TRBD1 as a possible D gene (5 bases). V gave up 4 bases and J gave up 9 bases, with 14 bases separating them. The germline CDR1 and CDR2 sequences are SGHTS and YDEGEE. CDR3 size: 12 residues. The CDR3 nucleotides are TGTGCCAGCAGCCCCGACAGATTACGGCAGTACTTC. Residues: CASSPDRLRQYF.

V and J are TRBV19 and TRBJ1-1; D is possibly TRBD1 (5 bases). Germline loops: CDR1 LNHDA, CDR2 SQIVND (reference sequence). The CDR3 totals 14 residues. The V and J ends lost 0 bases and 2 bases respectively, with 7 bases between them. Written as DNA, the CDR3 is TGTGCCAGTAGTATAGAGGGGGGAAACACTGAAGCTTTCTTT. Its translation is CASSIEGGNTEAFF.

The rearrangement joins TRBV7-9 to TRBJ1-1; D remains ambiguous. Germline-derived CDR1 and CDR2 are SEHNR and FQNEAQ (reference sequence). The CDR3 extends over 13 amino acids. The ends were cut back, 4 bases at V and 0 bases at J, with 6 bases in the middle. The CDR3: CASSYEMNTEAFF. In DNA form, the CDR3 reads TGTGCCAGCAGCTACGAAATGAACACTGAAGCTTTCTTT.